These 20 T cell receptor beta chains share one sample of origin, sequenced in a study of human T cells and chemical hapten exposure. Described time point: pre-sensitization, week 0. Treatment in this sample: therapeutic diphenylcyclopropenone sensitization with weekly scalp DPC. TCRdb re-called the RACE reads through MiXCR, storing one row per CDR3 protein. Of under 50,000 distinct CDR3 sequences detected, 7.5% to 8% appear once; the ten largest clones hold 1% to 1.5%. Source: whole blood, taken in connection with sensitization to the hapten diphenylcyclopropenone (DPC). The receptors here all came from a woman in her fifties or sixties with alopecia areata. Some clones in this sample may be carry-over from other donors' samples.

This clonotype has a count of ten or more. The chain combines TRBV27 with TRBJ2-1, with 8 bases matching TRBD2. After removal of 5 bases from V and 7 bases from J, the junction contained 16 bases not matched to a gene. This CDR3 comprises 17 residues. CDR1 is MNHEY, CDR2 SMNVEV, per germline (reference sequence). For the CDR3, the DNA is TGTGCCAGCAGTCCCCTCAACGGGAGGGGAAAGGGAAATGAGCAGTTCTTC. Protein sequence: CASSPLNGRGKGNEQFF.

Only a few counts were recorded for this clonotype. V usage is TRBV7-6 and J usage is TRBJ2-3, with 8 nucleotides matching TRBD2. The CDR3 loop spans 18 amino acids. Germline V CDR1 and CDR2: SGHVS, FNYEAQ. V dropped 1 base and J dropped 2; count of bases not matched to a gene: 11. CDR3 coding DNA: TGTGCCAGCAGCTTAGAGGGGGGGAGACTAGCGTCCACAGATACGCAGTATTTT. This translates into CASSLEGGRLASTDTQYF.

This clonotype turned up a few times. J is TRBJ2-1 and V is TRBV5-1, with unresolved D. V shed 5 bases and J shed 0 bases, with 12 bases lying between them. This CDR3 has 15 residues. Germline CDR1 SGHRS, CDR2 YFSETQ. CDR3 region: CASSPDLSSYNEQFF. The DNA of the CDR3 is TGCGCCAGCAGTCCGGACCTTAGCTCCTACAATGAGCAGTTCTTC.

The genes are TRBV5-5 and TRBJ1-5; D is possibly TRBD1 (5 bases). Between the trimmed V and J ends, which lost 4 bases and 3 bases, there was a span of 14 bases. In germline, CDR1 is SGHKS, CDR2 YYEKEE (reference sequence). The CDR3 extends over 15 amino acids. The CDR3, as DNA: TGTGCCAGCAGCCCGGGGCAGATTTCCAATCAGCCCCAGCATTTT. Amino acid sequence: CASSPGQISNQPQHF.

This clonotype was observed at least ten times. The chain recombines TRBV12-3 or TRBV12-4 with TRBJ1-1; D is ambiguous. The CDR3 totals 13 residues. Trimming removed 3 bases at V and 6 bases at J, with 11 bases between. For the CDR3, the DNA is TGTGCCAGCAGTTTTGGCAGGTTGGCTGAAGCTTTCTTT. It specifies CASSFGRLAEAFF.

In this sample, this clonotype turned up many times. For the CDR3, the DNA is TGTGCCAGCAGCTTTTCCGGGACAGGGACGACGGGCACCGGGGAGCTGTTTTTT. Its protein product is CASSFSGTGTTGTGELFF. The V call is TRBV13, the J call TRBJ2-2, with 9 bases identical to TRBD1. J was trimmed by 4 bases and V by 3 bases; bases with no gene match: 12. The CDR3 is 18 residues long. Germline V CDR1 and CDR2: PRHDT, FYEKMQ (reference sequence).

This clonotype was counted only a few times. The chain is built from TRBV29-1 and TRBJ2-5; D may be TRBD2 (7 bases). Trimming removed 7 bases at V and 4 bases at J, with 13 bases between. The germline gives CDR1 SQVTM, CDR2 ANQGSEA. This CDR3 is 12 amino acids long. CDR3 residues: CSARGGPETQYF. The CDR3 region has the DNA TGCAGCGCTAGGGGGGGGCCAGAGACCCAGTACTTC.

This clonotype was seen repeatedly, ten times or more. The chain employs TRBV7-2 and TRBJ2-1; a weak D match, TRBD1 (5 bases). V was trimmed by 2 bases and J by 10 bases, leaving 12 bases between them. The CDR3 is 13 amino acids. Germline CDR1 is SGHTA and CDR2 is FQGNSA. CDR3 bases: TGTGCCAGCAGCTTAACTGTCCCAGGGGAGCAGTTCTTC. Protein product: CASSLTVPGEQFF.

At least ten counts were recorded for this clonotype. The chain links TRBV5-4 to TRBJ1-2; D remains unclear. V lost 2 bases to trimming and J lost 2 bases, with 10 bases between them. CDR1 SGHNT and CDR2 YYREEE come from the germline V gene (reference sequence). The CDR3 totals 14 residues. CDR3 DNA sequence: TGTGCCAGCAGCTTACTCCCTCCAAACTATGGCTACACCTTC. Encoded protein: CASSLLPPNYGYTF.

This clonotype appeared many times. The gene calls are TRBV20-1 and TRBJ2-3; 7 bases line up with TRBD2. Germline V gene lookup returns CDR1 DFQATT and CDR2 SNEGSKA (reference sequence). J gave up 0 bases and V 3 bases, and 3 bases lay outside the gene matches. This CDR3 region has 14 residues. The CDR3 DNA is TGCAGTGCTAGGAGCGGGATCAGCACAGATACGCAGTATTTT. Amino acids: CSARSGISTDTQYF.

This clonotype was seen at least ten times. The CDR3 reads CASSFSGEGEQYF. The CDR3, as DNA: TGTGCCAGCAGCTTCTCAGGGGAAGGCGAGCAGTACTTC. This rearrangement joins TRBV7-8 to TRBJ2-7; a possible D gene is TRBD1 (6 bases). The CDR3 consists of 13 residues. The germline V gene encodes CDR1 SGHVS and CDR2 FQNEAQ. Trimming removed 3 bases at V and 6 bases at J, with 12 bases between.

This clonotype was seen a handful of times. The chain links TRBV18 to TRBJ2-7; 8 bases match TRBD2. The CDR3 sequence is 16 residues long. Germline CDR1 reads KGHSH; CDR2 reads LQKENI. With 0 bases clipped from V and 2 bases from J, the junction kept 6 bases outside the gene matches. CDR3 coding DNA: TGTGCCAGCTCACCACCAACCGGGAGGGCCGCCTACGAGCAGTACTTC. It yields the protein CASSPPTGRAAYEQYF. Supplemented by reference TRBV18 and TRBJ2-7, the full variable domain reads NAGVMQNPRHLVRRRGQEARLRCSPMKGHSHVYWYRQLPEEGLKFMVYLQKENIIDESGMPKERFSAEFPKEGPSILRIQQVVRGDSAAYFCASSPPTGRAAYEQYFGPGTRLTVT.

This clonotype was detected many times. The V call is TRBV6-5, the J call TRBJ1-5; tentatively, D is TRBD1 (6 bases). The germline V and J ends were trimmed by 5 bases and 3 bases, with 8 bases remaining between them. CDR1 is MNHEY and CDR2 is SVGAGI in the germline V gene. The CDR3 covers 13 residues. The DNA for the CDR3 is TGTGCCAGCAGTGGACAGATCAATCAGCCCCAGCATTTT. This translates into CASSGQINQPQHF.

This clonotype was counted a few times. V usage is TRBV6-5 and J usage is TRBJ2-1; 14 nucleotides agree with TRBD2. Per the germline V gene, CDR1 is MNHEY and CDR2 is SVGAGI. The CDR3 covers 17 residues. J lost 2 bases, V lost 3 bases, and 3 bases had no gene match. The CDR3 loop is CASSYLTSGRAYNEQFF. CDR3 bases: TGTGCCAGCAGTTATCTGACTAGCGGGAGGGCCTACAATGAGCAGTTCTTC.

This clonotype was picked up many times. V gene TRBV29-1 combines with J gene TRBJ2-5, with 10 positions matching TRBD2. Trimming took 7 bases from V and 3 from J; bases not matched to a gene: 2. Germline V gene sequence: CDR1 SQVTM, CDR2 ANQGSEA. The CDR3 contains 12 residues. The CDR3 loop is CSGTSGKETQYF. CDR3 in DNA: TGCAGCGGGACTAGCGGAAAAGAGACCCAGTACTTC.

This clonotype was detected a few times. The J gene is TRBJ1-5, the V gene TRBV19; no reliable D call. Germline assignment: CDR1 LNHDA and CDR2 SQIVND (reference sequence). The CDR3 has 13 residues. V was pared by 6 bases and J by 2 bases, with 8 bases between. The CDR3: CASSRLGNQPQHF. The CDR3 bases are TGTGCCAGTAGCCGGTTGGGCAATCAGCCCCAGCATTTT.

This clonotype was counted ten times or more. The CDR3: CASSLSGISGANVLTF. The CDR3 coding sequence is TGTGCCAGCAGCCTATCAGGGATCTCTGGGGCCAACGTCCTGACTTTC. The V and J genes are TRBV28 and TRBJ2-6, with a possible D match to TRBD1 (5 bases). CDR3 length equals 16 residues. Looked up from germline, CDR1 is MDHEN and CDR2 is SYDVKM. V shed 6 bases and J shed 0 bases, with 12 bases lying between them.

The V call is TRBV25-1, the J call TRBJ2-1, with TRBD2 matching 11 bases. In germline, CDR1 is MGHDK, CDR2 SYGVNS. V dropped 0 bases and J dropped 10; count of bases not matched to a gene: 29. The CDR3 extends over 23 amino acids. Here the CDR3 reads CASSEYSPPAYPSSGRISREQFF. CDR3 nucleotides: TGTGCCAGCAGTGAATATTCCCCTCCCGCCTACCCTTCTAGCGGGAGGATTTCGCGGGAGCAGTTCTTC.

There are many counts of this clonotype. V and J are TRBV24-1 and TRBJ1-2, with D possibly matching TRBD1 (5 bases). CDR3 size: 14 residues. Germline CDR1 KGHDR, CDR2 SFDVKD. The ends were cut back, 1 base at V and 2 bases at J, with 7 bases in the middle. CDR3 residues: CATSDFHRNYGYTF. The CDR3 DNA reads as TGTGCCACCAGTGATTTCCACAGGAACTATGGCTACACCTTC.

This clonotype was seen ten or more times. This chain connects TRBV2 to TRBJ2-1; TRBD1 agrees at 9 bases. The CDR3 consists of 14 residues. CDR1 is SNHLY, CDR2 FYNNEI, per germline. V was clipped by 5 bases and J by 10 bases; unmatched bases: 9. The CDR3 DNA reads as TGTGCCAGCAGTTACGACAGGGGGGCGTTAGAGCAGTTCTTC. It encodes CASSYDRGALEQFF.